This is a list of T cell receptor beta chains from one sample in a study of blood T cell repertoires in COVID-19. Only in-frame clones appear in the TCRdb table, and some are missing; sequencing was by immunoSEQ multiplex PCR. The table lists roughly 150,000 clones, approximately 85% of them singletons. The sample comprised peripheral blood. The receptors were gathered from a man of 80 years or more with COVID-19, enrolled during active disease. The CDR3 runs from the conserved cysteine through the conserved F or W. The D gene is left open where the match is weak. Where a row states a size, it is once, few, many or the class of an expanded clone; other rows omit it.

D gene | J gene | V gene | clone size | CDR3 protein | CDR3 DNA
. | TRBJ1-2 | TRBV7-9 | many | CASSTRTANYGYTF | TGTGCCAGCAGCACCCGGACAGCTAACTATGGCTACACCTTC
TRBD1 | TRBJ1-1 | TRBV18 | . | CASSPQRQGRIDTEAFF | TGTGCCAGCTCACCACAGAGACAGGGGAGGATCGACACTGAAGCTTTCTTT
. | TRBJ1-2 | TRBV12-3/TRBV12-4 | . | CATRGEQADGYTF | TGTGCCACCCGGGGGGAACAGGCGGATGGCTACACCTTC
. | TRBJ2-1 | TRBV14 | . | CASSRLTDDNEQFF | TGTGCCAGCAGCCGGTTGACTGACGACAATGAGCAGTTCTTC
TRBD1 | TRBJ1-1 | TRBV7-9 | . | CASSLATGANTEAFF | TGTGCCAGCAGCTTAGCGACAGGGGCAAACACTGAAGCTTTCTTT
TRBD1 | TRBJ1-1 | TRBV24-1 | once | CATRQTGEDTEAFF | TGTGCCACCAGACAAACAGGGGAGGACACTGAAGCTTTCTTT
. | TRBJ1-1 | TRBV9 | . | CASTMGELNTEAFF | TGTGCCAGCACCATGGGAGAGTTGAACACTGAAGCTTTCTTT
TRBD1 | TRBJ2-1 | TRBV5-1 | . | CASSPRDRAYNEQFF | TGCGCCAGCAGCCCCCGGGACAGGGCCTACAATGAGCAGTTCTTC
TRBD1 | TRBJ1-1 | TRBV10-3 | . | CAIGTGTMNTEAFF | TGTGCCATCGGGACAGGGACTATGAACACTGAAGCTTTCTTT
TRBD1 | TRBJ1-2 | TRBV19 | . | CATQRGQDLYGYTF | TGTGCCACCCAGAGGGGACAGGATCTCTATGGCTACACCTTC
. | TRBJ1-1 | TRBV10-3 | once | CAISDQNEAFF | TGTGCCATCAGTGACCAGAACGAAGCTTTCTTT
. | TRBJ1-1 | TRBV7-9 | . | CASSFRNPADTEAFF | TGTGCCAGCAGCTTTAGGAACCCAGCGGATACTGAAGCTTTCTTT
TRBD2 | TRBJ2-3 | TRBV4-1 | . | CASSQGRTSGGGDTQYF | TGCGCCAGCAGCCAGGGCCGGACTAGCGGGGGAGGAGATACGCAGTATTTT
. | TRBJ1-6 | TRBV3-1/TRBV3-2 | . | CASSLGWSPLHF | TGTGCCAGCAGCCTCGGTTGGTCACCCCTCCACTTT
. | TRBJ1-4 | TRBV13 | . | CASSRARMGNEKLFF | TGTGCCAGCAGCCGAGCCAGGATGGGTAATGAAAAACTGTTTTTT
. | TRBJ1-2 | TRBV19 | few | CASSLDRANYGYTF | TGTGCCAGTAGCCTGGACAGAGCTAACTATGGCTACACCTTC